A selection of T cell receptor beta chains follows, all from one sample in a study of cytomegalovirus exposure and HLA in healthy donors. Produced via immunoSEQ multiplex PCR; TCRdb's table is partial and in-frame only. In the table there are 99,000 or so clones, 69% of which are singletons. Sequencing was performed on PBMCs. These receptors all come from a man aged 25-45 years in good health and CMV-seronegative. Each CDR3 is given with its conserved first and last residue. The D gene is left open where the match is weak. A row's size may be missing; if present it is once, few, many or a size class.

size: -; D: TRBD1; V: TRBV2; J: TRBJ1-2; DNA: TGTGCCAGCAGTTCCGGACAGGGGGCTGGCTACACCTTC; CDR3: CASSSGQGAGYTF
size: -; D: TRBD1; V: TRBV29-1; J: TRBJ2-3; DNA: TGCAGCGGGGGGACAGGGTTTACAGATACGCAGTATTTT; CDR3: CSGGTGFTDTQYF
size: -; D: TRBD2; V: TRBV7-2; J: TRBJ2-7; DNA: TGTGCCAGCAGCCAACTAGGACTAGCGGGAGGTGAGCAGTACTTC; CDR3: CASSQLGLAGGEQYF
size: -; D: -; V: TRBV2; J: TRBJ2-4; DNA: TGTGCCAGCAGTGTTGGCGGCGTAGCCAAAAACATTCAGTACTTC; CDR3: CASSVGGVAKNIQYF
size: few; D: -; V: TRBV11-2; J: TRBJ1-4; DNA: TGTGCCAGCAGTTCAACAGGGATATCAAATGAAAAACTGTTTTTT; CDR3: CASSSTGISNEKLFF
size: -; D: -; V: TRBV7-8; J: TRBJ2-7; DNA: TGTGCCAGCAGCTTAGGCCCCAGGGAGCAGTACTTC; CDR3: CASSLGPREQYF
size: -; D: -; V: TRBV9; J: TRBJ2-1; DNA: TGTGCCAGCAGCGTCTCGGACTACACCTACAATGAGCAGTTCTTC; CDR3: CASSVSDYTYNEQFF
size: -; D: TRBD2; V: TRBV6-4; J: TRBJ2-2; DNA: TGTGCCAGCAGTGAGCGGGAGACCGGGGAGCTGTTTTTT; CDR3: CASSERETGELFF
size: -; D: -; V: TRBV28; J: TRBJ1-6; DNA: TGTGCCAGTATACAGGGCTATAATTCACCCCTCCACTTT; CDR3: CASIQGYNSPLHF
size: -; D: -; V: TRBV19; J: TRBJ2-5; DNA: TGTGCCAGTAGGGCAGGGGGGGAGACCCAGTACTTC; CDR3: CASRAGGETQYF
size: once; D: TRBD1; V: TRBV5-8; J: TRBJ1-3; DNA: TGTGCCAGCGACCAATTCTACAGGGGAGACGGAAACACCATATATTTT; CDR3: CASDQFYRGDGNTIYF
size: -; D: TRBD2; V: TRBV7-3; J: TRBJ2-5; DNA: TGTGCCAGCAGCAGCGGGACCCGGGGGCAAGAGACCCAGTACTTC; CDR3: CASSSGTRGQETQYF
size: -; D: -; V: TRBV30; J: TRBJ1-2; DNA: TGTGCCTGGAGGGGGGGTTCCGGCTTCGGAGGCTACACCTTC; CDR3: CAWRGGSGFGGYTF
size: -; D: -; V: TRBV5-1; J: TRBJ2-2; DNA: TGCGCCAGCAGCTTGGCTGTGAACACCGGGGAGCTGTTTTTT; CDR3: CASSLAVNTGELFF
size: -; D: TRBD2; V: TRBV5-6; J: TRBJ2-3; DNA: TGTGCCAGCAGTTTGGTACTAGCGGGTGTAGATACGCAGTATTTT; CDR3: CASSLVLAGVDTQYF
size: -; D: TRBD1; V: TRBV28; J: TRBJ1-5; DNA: TGTGCCAGCAGTTTATGGACCCGGGACAGTCTTAATCAGCCCCAGCATTTT; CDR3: CASSLWTRDSLNQPQHF
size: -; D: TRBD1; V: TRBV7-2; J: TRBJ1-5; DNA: TGTGCCAGCAGCGAAGCCGGGACAGGGTATCAGCCCCAGCATTTT; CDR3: CASSEAGTGYQPQHF
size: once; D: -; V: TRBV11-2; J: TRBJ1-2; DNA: TGTGCCAGCAGCTTCGGTTCAGGGGAGTATGGCTACACCTTC; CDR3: CASSFGSGEYGYTF
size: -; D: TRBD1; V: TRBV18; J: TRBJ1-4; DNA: TGTGCCAGCTCACCGTCGGGACAGGGGGCAACTAATGAAAAACTGTTTTTT; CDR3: CASSPSGQGATNEKLFF
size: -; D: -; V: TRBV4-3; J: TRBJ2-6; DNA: TGCGCCAGCAGCCAAGATCGAGGTTCTGGGGCCAACGTCCTGACTTTC; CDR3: CASSQDRGSGANVLTF
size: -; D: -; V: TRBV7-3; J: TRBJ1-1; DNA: TGTGCCAGCAGCTTCGGGAGGGCGACTGAAGCTTTCTTT; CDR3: CASSFGRATEAFF
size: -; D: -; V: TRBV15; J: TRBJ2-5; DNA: TGTGCCACCAGCAGAGATCGGACAGTCGTGTCCCAGTACTTC; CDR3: CATSRDRTVVSQYF
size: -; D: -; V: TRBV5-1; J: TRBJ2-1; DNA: TGCGCCAGCAGCGTGCCGACGGGTGAGCAGTTCTTC; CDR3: CASSVPTGEQFF